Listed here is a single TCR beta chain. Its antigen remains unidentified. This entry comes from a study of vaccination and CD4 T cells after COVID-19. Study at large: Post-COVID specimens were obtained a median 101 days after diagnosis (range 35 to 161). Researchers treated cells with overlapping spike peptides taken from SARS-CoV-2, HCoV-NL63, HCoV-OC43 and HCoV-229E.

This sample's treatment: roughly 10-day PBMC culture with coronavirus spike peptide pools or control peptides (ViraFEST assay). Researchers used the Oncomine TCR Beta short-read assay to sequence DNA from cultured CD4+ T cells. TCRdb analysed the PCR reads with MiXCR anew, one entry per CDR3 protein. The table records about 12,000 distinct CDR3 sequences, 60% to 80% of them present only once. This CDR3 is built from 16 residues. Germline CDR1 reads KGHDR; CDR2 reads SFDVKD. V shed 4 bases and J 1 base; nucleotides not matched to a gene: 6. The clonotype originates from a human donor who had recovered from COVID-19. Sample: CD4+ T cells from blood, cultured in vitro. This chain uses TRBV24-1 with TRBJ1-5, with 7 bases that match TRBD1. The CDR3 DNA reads TGTGCCACCAGTGACCATGCAGGGGGGAGCAATCAGCCCCAGCATTTT. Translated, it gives CATSDHAGGSNQPQHF.